One and the same sample provided the 10 T cell receptor beta chains below, sequenced in a study of OX40 agonist ivuxolimab in advanced cancers. The data were produced by immunoSEQ multiplex PCR, yet TCRdb's version contains in-frame clones alone and is incomplete. The data hold 45,000 to 55,000 clones, with 70% to 90% observed a single time. Specimen: CD4+ or CD8+ T cells sorted from blood, collected in a trial of the OX40 agonist ivuxolimab. The receptors stem from an adult with an advanced solid tumor such as melanoma, head and neck, liver or kidney cancer.

This clone occurred once. In DNA form, the CDR3 reads TGTGCCTGGACCAAAGGGGGTGAGCAGTTCTTC. Its protein is CAWTKGGEQFF. The genes are TRBV30 and TRBJ2-1, with D tentatively TRBD1 (6 bases). The germline CDR1 and CDR2 sequences are GTSNPN and SVGIG (reference sequence). The ends were cut back, 4 bases at V and 9 bases at J, with 10 bases in the middle. The length of the CDR3 is 11 residues.

The chain is built from TRBV5-1 and TRBJ2-1; the D call may be TRBD1 or TRBD2 (5 bases each). This CDR3 is built from 14 residues. Trimming shortened V by 2 bases and J by 6 bases, and 12 bases separated the two germline ends. Germline V gives CDR1 SGHRS, CDR2 YFSETQ. CDR3 sequence: CASSFQGPPNEQFF. CDR3 nucleotides: TGCGCCAGCAGCTTTCAGGGACCCCCCAATGAGCAGTTCTTC.

This clone was picked up a small number of times. The chain couples TRBV5-4 to TRBJ1-2; TRBD1 might be the D (5 bases). The germline V and J ends were trimmed by 4 bases and 4 bases, with 20 bases remaining between them. CDR3 length: 16 residues. Per germline, CDR1 SGHNT and CDR2 YYREEE (reference sequence). The CDR3 coding sequence is TGTGCCAGCAGCCGGTCCCAGGGAGGTTATGGCTATGGCTACACCTTC. It encodes CASSRSQGGYGYGYTF. Full variable domain (rest looked up from reference TRBV5-4 and TRBJ1-2): ETGVTQSPTHLIKTRGQQVTLRCSSQSGHNTVSWYQQALGQGPQFIFQYYREEENGRGNFPPRFSGLQFPNYSSELNVNALELDDSALYLCASSRSQGGYGYGYTFGSGTRLTVV.

This sequence joins TRBV5-4 and TRBJ2-3; D remains unclear. Germline-derived CDR1 and CDR2 are SGHNT and YYREEE (reference sequence). The CDR3 runs to 13 residues. Trimming took off 4 bases at V and 1 base at J, with 7 bases between the two ends. This CDR3 is CASSRRGTDTQYF. Written as DNA, the CDR3 is TGTGCCAGCAGCCGTCGGGGCACAGATACGCAGTATTTT.

The rearrangement uses TRBV6-5 and TRBJ2-3; 11 bases are a match to TRBD1. After removal of 10 bases from V and 1 base from J, the junction contained 4 bases not matched to a gene. Germline V gives CDR1 MNHEY, CDR2 SVGAGI. This CDR3 contains 14 residues. DNA for the CDR3: TGTGCCACCATGGGACAGGGGGGCACAGATACGCAGTATTTT. The encoded protein is CATMGQGGTDTQYF.

V usage is TRBV30 and J usage is TRBJ1-2; a weak D match, TRBD1 (5 bases). V was shortened by 0 bases and J by 1 base, with 9 bases between the two germline ends. Germline-derived CDR1 and CDR2 are GTSNPN and SVGIG (reference sequence). The CDR3 is made up of 14 amino acids. CDR3 residues: CAWSVKGDNYGYTF. The CDR3 DNA reads TGTGCCTGGAGTGTAAAAGGGGATAACTATGGCTACACCTTC. Variable domain in full (rest from reference TRBV30 and TRBJ1-2): SQTIHQWPATLVQPVGSPLSLECTVEGTSNPNLYWYRQAAGRGLQLLFYSVGIGQISSEVPQNLSASRPQDRQFILSSKKLLLSDSGFYLCAWSVKGDNYGYTFGSGTRLTVV.

This chain joins TRBV25-1 and TRBJ2-1; 9 bases match TRBD2. J was trimmed by 8 bases and V by 4 bases; bases with no gene match: 9. The CDR3 has 15 amino acids. Germline assignment: CDR1 MGHDK and CDR2 SYGVNS. CDR3 residues: CASSGEREVDHEQFF. The CDR3 DNA reads TGTGCCAGCAGTGGCGAGCGGGAGGTCGACCATGAGCAGTTCTTC.

This clone was counted only a few times. The chain combines TRBV7-2 with TRBJ2-5; D ambiguous. CDR1 and CDR2 from the germline V gene are SGHTA and FQGNSA. Trimming took 1 base from V and 7 from J, leaving 19 bases between them. The CDR3 is 16 amino acids. CDR3 in amino acids: CASSLVPSSLWGTQYF. The CDR3 DNA reads as TGTGCCAGCAGCTTAGTTCCGAGTTCGCTGTGGGGGACCCAGTACTTC.

The J gene is TRBJ2-7, the V gene TRBV2; TRBD2 is a possible D gene (5 bases). The V and J ends lost 8 bases and 3 bases respectively, with 11 bases between them. CDR1 and CDR2 (germline): SNHLY, FYNNEI. There are 12 residues in the CDR3. The chain's CDR3 is CASEEEYYEQYF. The CDR3 nucleotides are TGTGCCAGCGAGGAGGAGTACTACGAGCAGTACTTC. The variable domain in full, completed from reference TRBV2 and TRBJ2-7, reads EPEVTQTPSHQVTQMGQEVILRCVPISNHLYFYWYRQILGQKVEFLVSFYNNEISEKSEIFDDQFSVERPDGSNFTLKIRSTKLEDSAMYFCASEEEYYEQYFGPGTRLTVT.

The chain has TRBV11-2 and TRBJ2-7; D may be TRBD1 or TRBD2 (5 bases each). Germline lookup yields CDR1 SGHAT and CDR2 FQNNGV. V was pared by 4 bases and J by 7 bases, with 17 bases between. The CDR3 loop spans 14 amino acids. The CDR3 sequence: CASSSPRDLLEQYF. In DNA, the CDR3 is TGTGCCAGCAGCTCCCCCCGGGACCTCCTGGAGCAGTACTTC. Supplemented by reference TRBV11-2 and TRBJ2-7, the full variable domain reads EAGVAQSPRYKIIEKRQSVAFWCNPISGHATLYWYQQILGQGPKLLIQFQNNGVVDDSQLPKDRFSAERLKGVDSTLKIQPAKLEDSAVYLCASSSPRDLLEQYFGPGTRLTVT.